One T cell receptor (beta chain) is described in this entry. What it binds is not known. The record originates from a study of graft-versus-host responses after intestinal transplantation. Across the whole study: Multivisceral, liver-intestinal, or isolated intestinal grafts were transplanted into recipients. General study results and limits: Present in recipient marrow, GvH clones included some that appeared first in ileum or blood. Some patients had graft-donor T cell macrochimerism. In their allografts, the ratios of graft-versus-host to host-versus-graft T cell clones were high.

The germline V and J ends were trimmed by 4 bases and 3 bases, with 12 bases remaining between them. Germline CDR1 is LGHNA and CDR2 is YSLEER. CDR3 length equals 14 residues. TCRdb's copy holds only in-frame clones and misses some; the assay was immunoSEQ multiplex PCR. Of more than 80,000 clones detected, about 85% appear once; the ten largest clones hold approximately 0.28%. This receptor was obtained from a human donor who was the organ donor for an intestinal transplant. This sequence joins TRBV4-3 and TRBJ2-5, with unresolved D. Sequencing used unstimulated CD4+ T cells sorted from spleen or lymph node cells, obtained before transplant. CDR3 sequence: CASSLSRVEETQYF. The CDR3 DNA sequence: TGCGCCAGCAGCCTTTCCCGGGTGGAAGAGACCCAGTACTTC.